Following are 28 T cell receptor beta chains from one sample sequenced in a study of cytomegalovirus exposure and HLA in healthy donors. This PCR relied on a set of 60 Vbeta primers and 13 Jbeta primers. The protocol was immunoSEQ multiplex PCR, while the TCRdb copy is restricted to in-frame clones and leaves out a portion. The data include roughly 100,000 clones; the top ten clones carry about 0.59%. The sequenced sample consisted of PBMCs. These receptors were taken from a man aged 45 to 65 in good health and CMV-seronegative.

The chain combines TRBV7-2 with TRBJ1-2; 8 bases map to TRBD1. This CDR3 has 14 amino acids. In germline, CDR1 is SGHTA, CDR2 FQGNSA. With V trimmed by 6 bases and J by 7 bases, 10 bases remained unmatched. In DNA, the CDR3 is TGTGCCAGCAGATACACCCCGACAGGGGTTGGCTACACCTTC. Amino acids: CASRYTPTGVGYTF.

This rearrangement joins TRBV9 to TRBJ2-6, with no clear D. The V end was cut by 0 bases, the J end by 0 bases, with 13 bases between. Germline V gene lookup returns CDR1 SGDLS and CDR2 YYNGEE. The CDR3 totals 18 residues. CDR3: CASSVGVLTVSGANVLTF. For the CDR3, the DNA is TGTGCCAGCAGCGTAGGAGTACTCACCGTCTCTGGGGCCAACGTCCTGACTTTC.

The chain combines TRBV13 with TRBJ1-6; weak D call: TRBD1 (6 bases). The germline V and J ends were trimmed by 6 bases and 7 bases, with 16 bases remaining between them. Looked up from germline, CDR1 is PRHDT and CDR2 is FYEKMQ (reference sequence). The CDR3 runs 15 residues. The CDR3 bases are TGTGCCAGCAGTCGTAAGGCAGGGGTAAATTCACCCCTCCACTTT. This sequence encodes CASSRKAGVNSPLHF.

This chain links TRBV18 with TRBJ1-3; D not certain. There are 14 residues in the CDR3. In germline, CDR1 is KGHSH, CDR2 LQKENI. Trimming pared 10 bases from V and 4 bases from J, leaving 17 bases between. CDR3 sequence (DNA): TGTGCCACCCAACTAGAGTGGCGGGGAAACACCATATATTTT. It specifies CATQLEWRGNTIYF.

V is TRBV4-3 and J is TRBJ1-3; TRBD1 matches at 9 bases. The germline gives CDR1 LGHNA, CDR2 YSLEER. The ends lost 1 base at V and 4 bases at J; junction bases unmatched: 2. The CDR3 covers 15 residues. The CDR3 loop is CASSQGQGEGNTIYF. In DNA, the CDR3 is TGCGCCAGCAGCCAAGGACAGGGGGAAGGAAACACCATATATTTT.

The V and J genes are TRBV2 and TRBJ1-1; D unclear. CDR1 is SNHLY and CDR2 is FYNNEI in the germline V gene. The CDR3 extends over 15 amino acids. V lost 0 bases and J 3 bases, leaving 11 bases between the germline ends. CDR3 in amino acids: CASSEALYPDTEAFF. CDR3 bases: TGTGCCAGCAGTGAAGCGCTTTATCCGGACACTGAAGCTTTCTTT.

The V and J genes are TRBV5-4 and TRBJ1-4; the D is unclear. V dropped 4 bases and J dropped 0 bases, with 7 bases sitting between them. This CDR3 contains 14 residues. From germline, CDR1 is SGHNT and CDR2 YYREEE (reference sequence). CDR3 region: CASSTGTTNEKLFF. The CDR3 nucleotides are TGTGCCAGCAGCACGGGGACAACTAATGAAAAACTGTTTTTT.

The chain employs TRBV7-2 and TRBJ2-3; D uncertain. The V gene's germline CDR1 is SGHTA and CDR2 FQGNSA. CDR3 length: 14 residues. Deletions cut 0 bases from V and 3 bases from J, with 7 bases between. CDR3 residues: CASSLALRTDTQYF. DNA for the CDR3: TGTGCCAGCAGCTTAGCGCTGCGAACAGATACGCAGTATTTT.

The chain combines TRBV27 with TRBJ1-2, with a tentative D call TRBD1 (5 bases). Germline CDR1 MNHEY, CDR2 SMNVEV (reference sequence). The CDR3 length is 12 residues. V gave up 4 bases and J gave up 8 bases, with 11 bases separating them. The DNA for the CDR3 is TGTGCCAGCAGTTCCAGGGTTGGAGGCTACACCTTC. This translates into CASSSRVGGYTF.

The CDR3 region is CASSRDRVGEKLFF. In DNA form, the CDR3 reads TGTGCCAGCAGCCGCGACAGGGTTGGCGAAAAACTGTTTTTT. The V gene is TRBV7-6, the J gene TRBJ1-4, with 7 positions matching TRBD1. CDR3 size: 14 residues. J lost 8 bases, V lost 5 bases, and 8 bases had no gene match. CDR1 and CDR2 (germline): SGHVS, FNYEAQ.

The chain couples TRBV5-4 to TRBJ1-2; TRBD1 might be the D (6 bases). The CDR3 loop spans 15 amino acids. Germline loops: CDR1 SGHNT, CDR2 YYREEE (reference sequence). Trimming shortened V by 4 bases and J by 8 bases, and 21 bases separated the two germline ends. The CDR3 DNA sequence: TGTGCCAGCAGCCCTCCTCTGGGGGGGCAAGGCGGCTACACCTTC. Translating it yields CASSPPLGGQGGYTF.

V is TRBV5-1 and J is TRBJ1-1, with D possibly TRBD1 on 5 matching bases. Per the germline V gene, CDR1 is SGHRS and CDR2 is YFSETQ. The CDR3 length is 14 residues. Trimming removed 4 bases at V and 1 base at J, with 11 bases between. CDR3 bases: TGCGCCAGCAGCCTCGGACACCGGAACACTGAAGCTTTCTTT. Translated: CASSLGHRNTEAFF.

The CDR3 nucleotides are TGTGCCAGCAGCCATTCAGGGGGTCAGCCCCAGCATTTT. Translated: CASSHSGGQPQHF. The chain combines TRBV4-2 with TRBJ1-5, with 7 bases lining up with TRBD1. The CDR3 covers 13 residues. J gave up 6 bases and V 3 bases, and 2 bases lay outside the gene matches. CDR1 and CDR2 from the germline V gene are LGHNA and YNFKEQ.

The chain combines TRBV18 with TRBJ2-1; TRBD1 is a possible D gene (5 bases). Germline V gives CDR1 KGHSH, CDR2 LQKENI. The CDR3 length is 13 residues. V was clipped by 4 bases and J by 6 bases, with 10 bases between them. The CDR3 loop reads CASSRDRGNEQFF. The DNA for the CDR3 is TGTGCCAGCTCACGGGATAGGGGCAATGAGCAGTTCTTC.

V usage is TRBV15 and J usage is TRBJ2-5, with 7 bases that match TRBD1. This CDR3 has 13 amino acids. Germline CDR1 and CDR2: LNHNV and YYDKDF (reference sequence). Trimming at V came to 7 bases and at J to 3 bases, leaving 5 bases not matched to a gene. The CDR3 bases are TGTGCCACCACCCGACAGGGAAAAGAGACCCAGTACTTC. The encoded protein is CATTRQGKETQYF.

V is TRBV18 and J is TRBJ2-1; 7 bases fit TRBD1. CDR1 is KGHSH, CDR2 LQKENI, per germline. The CDR3 is 15 amino acids. J gave up 2 bases and V 3 bases, and 4 bases lay outside the gene matches. The DNA for the CDR3 is TGTGCCAGCTCACCCCGGGACAGTACCTACAATGAGCAGTTCTTC. Translating gives CASSPRDSTYNEQFF.

V gene TRBV7-2 combines with J gene TRBJ1-1; the match to TRBD1 covers 11 bases. V was clipped by 4 bases and J by 0 bases; unmatched bases: 4. CDR1 and CDR2 from the germline V gene are SGHTA and FQGNSA. The CDR3 has 16 residues. CDR3 nucleotides: TGTGCCAGCAGCTCTCGGACAGGGGGCTTGAACACTGAAGCTTTCTTT. Translated: CASSSRTGGLNTEAFF.

V and J are TRBV6-1 and TRBJ1-4, with D unclear. Germline V gene sequence: CDR1 MNHNS, CDR2 SASEGT. The CDR3 extends over 14 amino acids. Trimming took 1 base from V and 3 from J, leaving 6 bases between them. The CDR3: CASSEGGSNEKLFF. The CDR3, as DNA: TGTGCCAGCAGTGAAGGAGGGTCTAATGAAAAACTGTTTTTT.

V gene TRBV5-1 combines with J gene TRBJ2-7; TRBD1 matches 8 bases. V shed 3 bases, J shed 4 bases, and the junction held 6 bases outside the gene matches. Germline-derived CDR1 and CDR2 are SGHRS and YFSETQ. The CDR3 covers 14 residues. CDR3 coding DNA: TGCGCCAGCAGCTCGGTTGGACAGGGTTACGAGCAGTACTTC. Encoded protein: CASSSVGQGYEQYF.

CDR3 nucleotide sequence: TGCGCCAGCAGCCAGTCCGGACTAGCGGACACCGGGGAGCTGTTTTTT. This codes for CASSQSGLADTGELFF. The rearrangement links TRBV4-3 to TRBJ2-2; TRBD2 aligns across 10 bases. V lost 3 bases and J lost 3; bases outside the gene matches: 4. Germline V gene data show CDR1 as LGHNA and CDR2 as YSLEER. CDR3 length equals 16 residues.

J is TRBJ2-5 and V is TRBV7-9; D is unclear. From germline, CDR1 is SEHNR and CDR2 FQNEAQ (reference sequence). This CDR3 is 13 amino acids long. V was clipped by 1 base and J by 5 bases, with 8 bases between them. The CDR3 region has the DNA TGTGCCAGCAGCTTAGAAGGCAGGGAGACCCAGTACTTC. Its protein product is CASSLEGRETQYF.

The CDR3 coding sequence is TGCGCCAGCAGCCGCAGACAGAGCAATCAGCCCCAGCATTTT. As protein: CASSRRQSNQPQHF. The rearrangement uses TRBV4-1 and TRBJ1-5, with a weak D call TRBD1 (5 bases). Germline V gene data show CDR1 as MGHRA and CDR2 as YSYEKL. The CDR3 length is 14 residues. V dropped 4 bases and J dropped 1 base, with 8 bases sitting between them.

CDR3 amino acids: CSVEDLKVAGYNEQFF. The CDR3 coding sequence is TGCAGCGTTGAAGATCTTAAGGTAGCGGGATACAATGAGCAGTTCTTC. J is TRBJ2-1 and V is TRBV29-1; 8 nucleotides line up with TRBD2. The CDR3 sequence is 16 residues long. Trimming at V came to 0 bases and at J to 4 bases, leaving 8 bases not matched to a gene. Germline loops: CDR1 SQVTM, CDR2 ANQGSEA.

As regards this clone: The junction departs from the called germline gene at one end, perhaps through a read error. The chain employs TRBV19 and TRBJ2-1; TRBD2 agrees at 13 bases. Germline V gene sequence: CDR1 LNHDA, CDR2 SQIVND (reference sequence). The CDR3 extends over 15 amino acids. The CDR3 sequence is CASTPSGTSGATVLF. The DNA of the CDR3 is TGTGCCAGTACCCCTTCCGGGACTAGCGGGGCCACCGTGCTCTTC.

The V and J genes are TRBV2 and TRBJ2-2, with D maybe TRBD1 (5 bases). The CDR3 is 13 amino acids. The germline gives CDR1 SNHLY, CDR2 FYNNEI. V lost 6 bases and J lost 7, with 12 bases in between. The chain's CDR3 is CASRGDSGGELFF. CDR3 DNA sequence: TGTGCCAGCAGGGGCGACAGTGGCGGGGAGCTGTTTTTT.

This sequence joins TRBV25-1 and TRBJ1-6, with 12 nucleotides matching TRBD1. The CDR3 sequence is 16 residues long. V shed 4 bases, J shed 6 bases, and the junction held 4 bases outside the gene matches. CDR1 and CDR2 from the germline V gene are MGHDK and SYGVNS. The CDR3 region is CASSVGTGGLNSPLHF. In DNA form, the CDR3 reads TGTGCCAGCAGTGTGGGGACAGGGGGCCTTAATTCACCCCTCCACTTT.

V is TRBV18 and J is TRBJ2-5; the D gene is possibly TRBD1 (5 bases). The CDR3 runs to 15 residues. Deletions cut 4 bases from V and 1 base from J, with 13 bases between. The V gene's germline CDR1 is KGHSH and CDR2 LQKENI. In DNA, the CDR3 is TGTGCCAGCTCACTAAATGCAGGGTCCCAAGAGACCCAGTACTTC. Amino acid sequence: CASSLNAGSQETQYF.

The V gene is TRBV19, the J gene TRBJ1-3; perhaps TRBD1 as D (5 bases). CDR1 is LNHDA and CDR2 is SQIVND in the germline V gene (reference sequence). CDR3 length equals 15 residues. V shed 5 bases and J shed 2 bases, with 13 bases lying between them. The CDR3 protein is CASSGAGGAGNTIYF. DNA of the CDR3: TGTGCCAGTAGTGGGGCGGGAGGAGCTGGAAACACCATATATTTT. Complete variable domain (other parts from reference TRBV19 and TRBJ1-3): DGGITQSPKYLFRKEGQNVTLSCEQNLNHDAMYWYRQDPGQGLRLIYYSQIVNDFQKGDIAEGYSVSREKKESFPLTVTSAQKNPTAFYLCASSGAGGAGNTIYFGEGSWLTVV.